These 17 T cell receptor beta chains originate from one sample sequenced in a study of CD4 T cells in relation to SARS-CoV-2 and coronaviruses. Data came from immunoSEQ multiplex PCR; TCRdb stores just in-frame clones and leaves some out. The table shows about 60,000 clones, with 85% to 95% occurring only once. Unexposed donor CD4+ T cells date from 2011-2018, before the COVID-19 pandemic. Sequencing input: naive CD4+ T cells from PBMCs. Subset defined: naive CD4+ T cells isolated by negative enrichment. These TCRs come from a human donor in good health.

A remark on this clone: Additional DNA sequences in this sample encode the identical CDR3. V and J are TRBV24-1 and TRBJ2-7; no clear D gene. V lost 2 bases, J lost 2 bases, and 6 bases lay in between. The CDR3 extends over 13 amino acids. The V gene's germline CDR1 is KGHDR and CDR2 SFDVKD. The CDR3 is CATSDSNAYEQYF. As DNA, the CDR3 is TGTGCCACCAGTGATTCCAACGCCTACGAGCAGTACTTC.

V gene TRBV6-4 combines with J gene TRBJ2-6, with a tentative D call TRBD2 (6 bases). The germline CDR1 and CDR2 sequences are MRHNA and SNTAGT. CDR3 length: 14 residues. V was shortened by 6 bases and J by 3 bases, with 9 bases between the two germline ends. CDR3 DNA sequence: TGTGCCAGCAGCCCGGGGGATGGGGCCAACGTCCTGACTTTC. It yields the protein CASSPGDGANVLTF.

The J gene is TRBJ1-3, the V gene TRBV6-5; the D gene is possibly TRBD1 (6 bases). CDR1 is MNHEY and CDR2 is SVGAGI in the germline V gene. The V end lost 2 bases, the J end lost 0 bases, and 11 bases lay between the germline ends. CDR3 size: 16 residues. This CDR3 is CASSYVGQPSGNTIYF. The CDR3 DNA reads TGTGCCAGCAGTTACGTCGGACAGCCCTCTGGAAACACCATATATTTT.

This chain joins TRBV18 and TRBJ2-3, with D possibly matching TRBD1 (6 bases). V was pared by 2 bases and J by 2 bases, with 14 bases between. The germline V gene has CDR1 KGHSH and CDR2 LQKENI. The CDR3 is 16 residues long. The CDR3 bases are TGTGCCAGCTCACCATCGGACAGCCTAATCACAGATACGCAGTATTTT. This translates into CASSPSDSLITDTQYF.

V and J are TRBV6-6 and TRBJ2-1; D possibly corresponds to TRBD1 (5 bases). CDR1 and CDR2 from the germline V gene are MNHNY and SVGAGI (reference sequence). Trimming pared 6 bases from V and 0 bases from J, leaving 15 bases between. The CDR3 is 16 residues long. The CDR3 nucleotides read TGTGCCAGCAGGGATCACAGGAGCAGCTCCTACAATGAGCAGTTCTTC. Encoded protein: CASRDHRSSSYNEQFF.

V usage is TRBV5-1 and J usage is TRBJ2-2, with 8 nucleotides matching TRBD1. Germline loops: CDR1 SGHRS, CDR2 YFSETQ. The trim removed 2 bases at V and 8 bases at J, leaving 8 bases unmatched. The CDR3 extends over 15 amino acids. The CDR3 sequence is CASSFETGARGELFF. CDR3 sequence (DNA): TGCGCCAGCAGCTTTGAGACAGGGGCTCGGGGGGAGCTGTTTTTT.

The chain employs TRBV18 and TRBJ1-1; 7 bases are shared with TRBD1. This CDR3 has 14 amino acids. Germline V gene data show CDR1 as KGHSH and CDR2 as LQKENI. V lost 6 bases and J lost 0; bases outside the gene matches: 4. The CDR3 DNA reads TGTGCCAGCTCCCTCAGGGGGATGAACACTGAAGCTTTCTTT. Translation gives CASSLRGMNTEAFF.

The chain recombines TRBV27 with TRBJ1-1; 8 nucleotides match TRBD1. CDR3 length equals 14 residues. Per germline, CDR1 MNHEY and CDR2 SMNVEV (reference sequence). The J segment lost 4 bases and the V segment lost 5 bases, leaving 6 bases of the junction unmatched. CDR3: CASSPDRVATEAFF. DNA for the CDR3: TGTGCCAGCAGTCCGGACAGGGTGGCCACTGAAGCTTTCTTT.

The chain has TRBV12-1 and TRBJ2-1; the table names TRBD2, a call not compared with the DNA. TRBV12-1 constitutes a pseudogene. This CDR3 spans 14 amino acids. CDR3 bases: TGTGCCAGCAGCATGACTAGCGGGAAGAATGAGCAGTTCTTC. This sequence encodes CASSMTSGKNEQFF.

CDR3 amino acids: CASNPGGTTFYEQYF. The CDR3 DNA follows: TGTGCCAGCAACCCAGGCGGGACAACCTTCTACGAGCAGTACTTC. The chain is built from TRBV28 and TRBJ2-7; D could derive from TRBD1 or TRBD2 (6 bases each). The CDR3 spans 15 residues. Between the trimmed V and J ends, which lost 7 bases and 3 bases, there was a span of 19 bases. Germline V gene lookup returns CDR1 MDHEN and CDR2 SYDVKM.

The chain is built from TRBV2 and TRBJ2-7; 8 nucleotides match TRBD1. The V gene end was trimmed by 3 bases and the J gene end by 3 bases; junction bases not matched to a gene: 7. CDR3 length: 15 residues. Germline CDR1 SNHLY, CDR2 FYNNEI. The DNA of the CDR3 is TGTGCCAGCAGTGACAGGGGGCCCACGGGCTACGAGCAGTACTTC. Protein sequence: CASSDRGPTGYEQYF.

This clone was recorded only once. This chain links TRBV3-1 (or the pseudogene TRBV3-2) with TRBJ2-2, with D tentatively TRBD1 (5 bases). V was clipped by 2 bases and J by 3 bases, with 13 bases between them. The CDR3 length is 16 residues. Germline values: CDR1 LGHDT, CDR2 YNNKEL (reference sequence). CDR3 nucleotide sequence: TGTGCCAGCAGCCAATCCCAGGGTCGTTACACCGGGGAGCTGTTTTTT. As protein: CASSQSQGRYTGELFF.

The chain employs TRBV2 and TRBJ2-7, with 10 bases that match TRBD2. V shed 4 bases, J shed 2 bases, and the junction held 5 bases outside the gene matches. Germline CDR1 SNHLY, CDR2 FYNNEI. The CDR3 covers 15 residues. The CDR3 region is CASSGRLAGAYEQYF. DNA of the CDR3: TGTGCCAGCAGTGGAAGGCTAGCGGGGGCCTACGAGCAGTACTTC.

This chain links TRBV7-2 with TRBJ2-7; 10 nucleotides match TRBD2. V was clipped by 1 base and J by 5 bases; unmatched bases: 14. The CDR3 totals 18 residues. The germline V gene encodes CDR1 SGHTA and CDR2 FQGNSA. The DNA of the CDR3 is TGTGCCAGCAGCTTAGTCGCTAGCGGGAGTACAAATCTCAACGAGCAGTACTTC. This codes for CASSLVASGSTNLNEQYF. Variable domain in full (rest from reference TRBV7-2 and TRBJ2-7): GAGVSQSPSNKVTEKGKDVELRCDPISGHTALYWYRQSLGQGLEFLIYFQGNSAPDKSGLPSDRFSAERTGGSVSTLTIQRTQQEDSAVYLCASSLVASGSTNLNEQYFGPGTRLTVT.

The chain recombines TRBV7-2 with TRBJ2-2; the match to TRBD1 covers 7 bases. The V segment lost 5 bases and the J segment 2 bases; nucleotides outside the gene matches: 5. Germline assignment: CDR1 SGHTA and CDR2 FQGNSA. The length of the CDR3 is 15 residues. The CDR3 nucleotides read TGTGCCAGCAGCATCCAGGGGGAAAACACCGGGGAGCTGTTTTTT. Amino acid sequence: CASSIQGENTGELFF.

V usage is TRBV16 and J usage is TRBJ1-2; D not resolved. This CDR3 has 13 amino acids. Deletions cut 0 bases from V and 7 bases from J, with 9 bases between. Germline-derived CDR1 and CDR2 are KGHSY and FQNENV. The CDR3 loop reads CASSQSGDSGYTF. CDR3 nucleotide sequence: TGTGCCAGCAGCCAATCCGGGGATTCTGGCTACACCTTC.

The rearrangement uses TRBV5-1 and TRBJ1-6; tentative D call: TRBD1 (5 bases). The CDR3 covers 16 residues. Per the germline V gene, CDR1 is SGHRS and CDR2 is YFSETQ. Between the trimmed V and J ends, which lost 0 bases and 6 bases, there was a span of 13 bases. CDR3 sequence: CASSLEAGPGNSPLHF. DNA of the CDR3: TGCGCCAGCAGCTTGGAGGCAGGGCCGGGTAATTCACCCCTCCACTTT.